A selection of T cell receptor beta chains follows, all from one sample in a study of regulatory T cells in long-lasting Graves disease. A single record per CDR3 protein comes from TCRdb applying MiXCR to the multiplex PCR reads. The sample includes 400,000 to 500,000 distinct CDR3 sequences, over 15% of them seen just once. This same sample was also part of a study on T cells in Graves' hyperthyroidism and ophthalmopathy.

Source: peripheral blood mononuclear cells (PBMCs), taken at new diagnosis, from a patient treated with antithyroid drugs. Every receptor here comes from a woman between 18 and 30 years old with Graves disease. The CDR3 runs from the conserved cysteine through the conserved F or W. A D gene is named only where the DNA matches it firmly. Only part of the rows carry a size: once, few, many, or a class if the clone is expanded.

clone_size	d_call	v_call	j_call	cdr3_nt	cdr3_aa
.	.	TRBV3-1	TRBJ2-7	TGTGCCAGCAGCCAAGATGCGATCCTAGGGCAGTACTTC	CASSQDAILGQYF
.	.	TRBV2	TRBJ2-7	TGTGCCAGCAGAAGGACAGAGGACTACGAGCAGTACTTC	CASRRTEDYEQYF
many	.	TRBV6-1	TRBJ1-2	TGTGCCAGCAGTGAAGCAACTCAGAGTAACTATGGCTACACCTTC	CASSEATQSNYGYTF
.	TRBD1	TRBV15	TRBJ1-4	TGTGCCACCAGCACCCCCGGGACAGGCCCCCTCTGGGAGGATGAAAAACTGTTTTTT	CATSTPGTGPLWEDEKLFF
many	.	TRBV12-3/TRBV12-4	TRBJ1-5	TGTGCCAGCAGGGCCGGGGTCGGGCCCCAGCATTTT	CASRAGVGPQHF
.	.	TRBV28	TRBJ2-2	TGTGCCAGCAGCCCTCCTTCTGGCGGATCCACCGGGGAGCTGTTTTTT	CASSPPSGGSTGELFF
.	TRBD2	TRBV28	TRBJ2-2	TGTGCCAGCAGCCAAGAGTCCCTAGCGGGAGTAGGAACCGGGGAGCTGTTTTTT	CASSQESLAGVGTGELFF
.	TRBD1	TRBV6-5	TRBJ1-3	TGTGCCAGCAGTTACTCGGGGACAGGGCGCTCTGGAAACACCATATATTTT	CASSYSGTGRSGNTIYF
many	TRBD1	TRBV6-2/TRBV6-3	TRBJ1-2	TGTGCCAGCAGTTCCACAGCGGACAGGGGTTATGGCTACACCTTC	CASSSTADRGYGYTF
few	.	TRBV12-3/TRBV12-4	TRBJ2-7	TGTGCCAGCAGTCTCCCCCGGCTAGGTAACGAGCAGTACTTC	CASSLPRLGNEQYF
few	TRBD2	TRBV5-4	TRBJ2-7	TGTGCCAGCAGCCAGGGACTAGCCTACGAGCAGTACTTC	CASSQGLAYEQYF
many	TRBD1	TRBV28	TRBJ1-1	TGTGCCAGCAGTCCACAGGGACAGTGGAACACTGAAGCTTTCTTT	CASSPQGQWNTEAFF
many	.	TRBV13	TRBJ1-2	TGTGCCAGCAGCCCCCAGGCAGGTTGGGGAGCTAACTATGGCTACACCTTC	CASSPQAGWGANYGYTF
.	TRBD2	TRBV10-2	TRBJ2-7	TGCGCCAGTAATAGCGGGAGTCGCTACGAGCAGTACTTC	CASNSGSRYEQYF
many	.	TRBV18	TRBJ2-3	TGTGCCAGCTCACCTTACCCAGCTTTGCCGGATACGCAGTATTTT	CASSPYPALPDTQYF
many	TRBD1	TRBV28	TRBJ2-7	TGTGCCAGCACCCCCGGCCACCGCCGATCGACAGGGAACTACGAGCAGTACTTC	CASTPGHRRSTGNYEQYF
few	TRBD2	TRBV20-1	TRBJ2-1	TGCAGTGCTGCCCCGGGACTAGCGGGAGTGGGCTACAATGAGCAGTTCTTC	CSAAPGLAGVGYNEQFF
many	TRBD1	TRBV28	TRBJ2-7	TGTGCCAGCAGTCCATCCAGGGGGCTTCGGGAGCAGTACTTC	CASSPSRGLREQYF
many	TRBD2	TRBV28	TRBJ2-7	TGTGCCAGCCATTCGGGACTAGTTGGCTACGAGCAGTACTTC	CASHSGLVGYEQYF
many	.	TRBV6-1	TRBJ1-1	TGTGCCAGCAGAGTACAACCCGAGTTAACTGAAGCTTTCTTT	CASRVQPELTEAFF
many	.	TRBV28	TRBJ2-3	TGTGCCAGCAGTTTCTGGAATACGCAGTATTTT	CASSFWNTQYF
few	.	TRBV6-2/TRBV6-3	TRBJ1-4	TGTGCCAGCAGTGAGGGTACCGGGACATCGGGATTTTTT	CASSEGTGTSGFF
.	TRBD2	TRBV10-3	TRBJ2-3	TGTGCCATCACCCCAAGCGGGACTAGCACAGATACGCAGTATTTT	CAITPSGTSTDTQYF